This T cell receptor beta chain was found in a study of control samples from healthy donors and cancer patients. The CDR3 is 16 amino acids. Germline values: CDR1 KGHSH, CDR2 LQKENI. Trimming pared 4 bases from V and 0 bases from J, leaving 12 bases between. Here immunoSEQ multiplex PCR was the method, and the copy in TCRdb shows in-frame clones only, minus some. The sample gives approximately 35,000 clones, roughly 92% of which show up once; about 1.5% is in the top ten. The receptor was isolated from a man between 35 and 55 years old with colorectal cancer. The chain joins TRBV18 to TRBJ2-2, with a tentative D call TRBD1 (5 bases). Material for sequencing was PBMCs. The CDR3 coding sequence is TGTGCCAGCTCACTCATGACAGCCACGAACACCGGGGAGCTGTTTTTT. This gives the protein CASSLMTATNTGELFF.